This T cell receptor beta chain derives from a study of shared clonotypes between healthy human individuals. The study's findings and limits: Represented genetic and exposure-history diversity was restricted by having few donors.

Turning to this clone: Its antigen remains unidentified.

The CDR3 sequence is 14 residues long. V trimming: 3 bases; J trimming: 6 bases; junction bases outside the gene matches: 4. The germline CDR1 and CDR2 sequences are KGHSY and FQNENV. The investigators split CD4+ cells into a CD45RA+ naive subset and a CD45RA-negative memory subset. Profiled with immunoSEQ multiplex PCR; TCRdb holds only in-frame clones, not every one. Found here are over 850,000 clones, 75% to 85% of them singletons; the top ten hold around 0.6%. V usage is TRBV16 and J usage is TRBJ2-5; TRBD2 aligns across 10 bases. The receptor comes from a man aged 18 to 29 in good health. Some clones in this sample may be carry-over from other donors' samples. The specimen was memory CD4+ T cells from PBMCs. Subset noted: CD45RA-negative fraction. The CDR3 sequence is CASSHGTSVQTQYF. In DNA form, the CDR3 reads TGTGCCAGCAGCCACGGGACTAGCGTGCAGACCCAGTACTTC.